This T cell receptor beta chain appears in the sequencing data of a study of Ad26.COV2.S vaccination and SARS-CoV-2 variants. The overall study: A COV1001 Ad26.COV2.S trial-arm participant provided the sample. Study results and limitations: There was reportedly substantial breadth in spike-specific CD8+ and CD4+ T cell responses after vaccination.

This CDR3 is built from 14 residues. Germline CDR1 and CDR2: MNHEY and SVGAGI. The V gene lost 6 bases and the J gene lost 3 bases, with 14 bases spanning the gap. This clone was found once. Its target is not known. Regarding treatment: some 20 received Ad26.COV2.S at low or high dose, single or two shots; 5 received placebo; per-sample allocation not given. Sampling was done on day 63 after the first vaccine or placebo injection. It was an adult aged 18-55 years in Boston who was the donor. The method was immunoSEQ multiplex PCR; TCRdb's version includes in-frame clones alone and lacks a portion of them. The sample holds some 340,000 clones, around four fifths seen once.

This chain links TRBV6-5 with TRBJ1-2; possibly TRBD1 for D (5 bases). The source material was peripheral blood, sampled in a trial of Ad26.COV2.S vaccine versus placebo. The sequence came from a person between 18 and 65 years old who received the Ad26.COV2.S COVID-19 vaccine or a placebo. CDR3 protein: CASRNAGGYYGYTF. In nucleotides, the CDR3 is TGTGCCAGCAGGAACGCGGGGGGGTACTATGGCTACACCTTC.